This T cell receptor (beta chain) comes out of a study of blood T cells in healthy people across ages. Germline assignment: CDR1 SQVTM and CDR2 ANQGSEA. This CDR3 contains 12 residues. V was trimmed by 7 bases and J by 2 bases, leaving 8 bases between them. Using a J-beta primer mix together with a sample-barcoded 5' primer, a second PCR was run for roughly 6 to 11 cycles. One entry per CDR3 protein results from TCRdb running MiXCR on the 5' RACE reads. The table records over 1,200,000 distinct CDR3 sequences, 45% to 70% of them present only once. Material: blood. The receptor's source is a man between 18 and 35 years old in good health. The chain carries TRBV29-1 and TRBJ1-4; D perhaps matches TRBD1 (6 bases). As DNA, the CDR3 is TGCAGCGGCGGACAGACTAATGAAAAACTGTTTTTT. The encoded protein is CSGGQTNEKLFF.